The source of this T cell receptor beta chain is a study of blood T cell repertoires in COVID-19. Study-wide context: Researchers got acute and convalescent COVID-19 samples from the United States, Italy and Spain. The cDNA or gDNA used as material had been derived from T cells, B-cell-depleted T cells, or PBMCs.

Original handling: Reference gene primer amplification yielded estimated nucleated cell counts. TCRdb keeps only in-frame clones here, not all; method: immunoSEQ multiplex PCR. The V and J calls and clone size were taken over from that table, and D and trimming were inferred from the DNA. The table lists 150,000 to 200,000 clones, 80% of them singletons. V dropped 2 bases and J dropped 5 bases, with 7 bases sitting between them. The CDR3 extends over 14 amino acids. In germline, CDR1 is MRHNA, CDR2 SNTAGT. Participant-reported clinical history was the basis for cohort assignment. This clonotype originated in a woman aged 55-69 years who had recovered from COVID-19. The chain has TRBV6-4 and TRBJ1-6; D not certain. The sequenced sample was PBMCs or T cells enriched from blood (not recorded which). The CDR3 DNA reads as TGTGCCAGCAGTGACGAGGCGGATAATTCACCCCTCCACTTT. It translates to CASSDEADNSPLHF.